Listed below are T cell receptor beta chains from one sample, sequenced in a study of cytomegalovirus exposure and HLA in healthy donors. Clones were sequenced by immunoSEQ multiplex PCR, and TCRdb holds only the in-frame ones, with some missing. The data show 70,000 or so clones, roughly 94% seen once. The sequencing input was PBMCs. The receptor source for this set is a man between 18 and 35 years old in good health and CMV-seropositive. Both conserved end residues are part of each CDR3. The D gene is left open where the match is weak. Clone size is given for some rows only: seen once, a few or many times, or a class if the clone is expanded.

>TRBJ2-7|TRBD1|few|TRBV19
TGTGCCAGTAGCTCCGGGACAGCTATCTACGAGCAGTACTTC
CASSSGTAIYEQYF
>TRBJ2-1|TRBD2|.|TRBV29-1
TGCAGCGCAGTCGGACTAGCGGGAGAAGGTGAGCAGTTCTTC
CSAVGLAGEGEQFF
>TRBJ2-7|.|.|TRBV19
TGTGCCAGCAGACGAACCGCCTCAGGGCCACAGCAGTACTTC
CASRRTASGPQQYF
>TRBJ2-7|.|.|TRBV5-1
TGCGCCAGCAGCAAACAGGGATACGAGCAGTACTTC
CASSKQGYEQYF
>TRBJ2-5|TRBD1|once|TRBV28
TGTGCCAGCAGTTTATTAGCAGGGGACAGAGAGACCCAGTACTTC
CASSLLAGDRETQYF
>TRBJ2-3|TRBD1|once|TRBV6-1
TGTGCCAGCAGTGACTCAGGGGGCGCAGATACGCAGTATTTT
CASSDSGGADTQYF
>TRBJ2-2|TRBD1|.|TRBV15
TGTGCCACCAGCATTTACACAGGGGCAACCGGGGAGCTGTTTTTT
CATSIYTGATGELFF
>TRBJ2-3|TRBD1|.|TRBV7-2
TGTGCCAGCAGCACTACGACAGGGCGAACAGATACGCAGTATTTT
CASSTTTGRTDTQYF
>TRBJ1-1|TRBD1|.|TRBV6-5
TGTGCCAGCAGTGCACGGACAGGGGACACTGAAGCTTTCTTT
CASSARTGDTEAFF
>TRBJ2-7|TRBD1|.|TRBV12-5
TGTGCTAGTGGTTTGGTAGTCGGACAGGGGGCCTACGAGCAGTACTTC
CASGLVVGQGAYEQYF
>TRBJ2-3|.|few|TRBV6-4
TGTGCCAGCAGTGATAAGGCGGATTCCACAGATACGCAGTATTTT
CASSDKADSTDTQYF
>TRBJ1-5|.|.|TRBV7-8
TGTGCCAGCAGCTTAGATCTGAGGCAGCCCCAGCATTTT
CASSLDLRQPQHF
>TRBJ2-1|.|.|TRBV6-5
TGTGCCAGCAGTTACCTTTTGAGGGATGAGCAGTTCTTC
CASSYLLRDEQFF
>TRBJ2-7|.|.|TRBV19
TGTGCCAGTAGCCAGGGATCGCTTGGCGAGCAGTACTTC
CASSQGSLGEQYF
>TRBJ2-7|TRBD2|.|TRBV28
TGTGCCAGCAGGATAGCGGGAGGCCCTTTGGAGCAGTACTTC
CASRIAGGPLEQYF
>TRBJ2-3|.|.|TRBV19
TGTGCCAGTAGTATGGGGGGGCTAGATACGCAGTATTTT
CASSMGGLDTQYF
>TRBJ2-3|TRBD2|.|TRBV18
TGTGCCAGCTCATTCTTGACTAGCGAGTTAGATACGCAGTATTTT
CASSFLTSELDTQYF
>TRBJ2-2|.|.|TRBV5-1
TGCGCCAGCAGCTTGGGACTAAACACCGGGGAGCTGTTTTTT
CASSLGLNTGELFF
>TRBJ2-2|TRBD1|.|TRBV14
TGTGCCAGCAGTCCGGCCCCGGGACAGAGAAACACCGGGGAGCTGTTTTTT
CASSPAPGQRNTGELFF
>TRBJ2-5|.|.|TRBV6-1
TGTGCCAGCGGGGTAGCGGTAGAAGAGACCCAGTACTTC
CASGVAVEETQYF
>TRBJ2-5|TRBD2|.|TRBV18
TGTGCCAGCTCACCCGGACTAGCGGGAGTTGAGGAGACCCAGTACTTC
CASSPGLAGVEETQYF
>TRBJ1-2|TRBD1|.|TRBV27
TGTGCCAGCAGGGAGGGGGCCTCTGGCTACACCTTC
CASREGASGYTF
>TRBJ1-5|.|.|TRBV27
TGTGCCAGCAGTCCAGTAGGGGGGCCCCAGCATTTT
CASSPVGGPQHF
>TRBJ1-1|TRBD1|.|TRBV28
TGTGCCACCCGGGACAGGGTGACTGAAGCTTTCTTT
CATRDRVTEAFF
>TRBJ2-5|.|.|TRBV29-1
TGCAGCCCCGAGTGGAAGTTGAAACAGGACCAAGAGACCCAGTACTTC
CSPEWKLKQDQETQYF
>TRBJ2-1|.|.|TRBV19
TGTGCCAGTAGTATCCCCGACATAACCTACAATGAGCAGTTCTTC
CASSIPDITYNEQFF
>TRBJ2-4|TRBD2|.|TRBV28
TGTGCCAGCCTAACCTCGGGAGGAACCAAAAACATTCAGTACTTC
CASLTSGGTKNIQYF
>TRBJ2-7|.|.|TRBV21-1
TGTGCCAGCAGCCGGTCGCCGGGACTAGCGCAGTACGAGCAGTACTTC
CASSRSPGLAQYEQYF
>TRBJ2-3|TRBD2|.|TRBV10-1
TGCGCCAGCAGTGTCCGGCTAGCGGGAGGGAGAGGCACAGATACGCAGTATTTT
CASSVRLAGGRGTDTQYF
>TRBJ2-1|.|.|TRBV9
TGTGCCAGCAGCGTAGAGGCTAGTGAACTTTTGGAGCAGTTCTTC
CASSVEASELLEQFF
>TRBJ2-3|.|.|TRBV30
TGTGCCTGGAGTGGGAGGCGGCAGCTTAGCACAGATACGCAGTATTTT
CAWSGRRQLSTDTQYF
>TRBJ2-7|TRBD1|once|TRBV11-3
TGTGCCAGCAGCTTAGGGACAGGGTACGAGCAGTACTTC
CASSLGTGYEQYF
>TRBJ2-2|TRBD1|once|TRBV7-2
TGTGCCAGCAGCCTGGGACAGGCTACGAACACCGGGGAGCTGTTTTTT
CASSLGQATNTGELFF
>TRBJ2-3|TRBD1|.|TRBV28
TGTGCCAGCAGCCACAACGACAGGGCGGGAGATACGCAGTATTTT
CASSHNDRAGDTQYF
>TRBJ2-3|TRBD2|.|TRBV18
TGTGCCAGCTCCCATACTAGCGGGAGGGCCCCAGATACGCAGTATTTT
CASSHTSGRAPDTQYF
>TRBJ1-1|TRBD1|.|TRBV13
TGTGCCAGCGGAAACCGGGACAGGGGGCGGAACACTGAAGCTTTCTTT
CASGNRDRGRNTEAFF